This T cell receptor beta chain is drawn from a study of OX40 agonist ivuxolimab in advanced cancers. About the research overall: People in dose escalation had one of these cancers: hepatocellular carcinoma, melanoma, renal cell or head and neck cancer.

The CDR3 is 15 amino acids. The V end was cut by 1 base, the J end by 6 bases, with 12 bases between. CDR1 and CDR2 from the germline V gene are SGHTA and FQGTGA. The protocol was immunoSEQ multiplex PCR, while the TCRdb copy is restricted to in-frame clones and leaves out a portion. The repertoire holds 35,000 or so clones, with around three quarters as singletons. This rearrangement joins TRBV7-3 to TRBJ2-2; D is possibly TRBD2 (6 bases). The clonotype was recovered from an adult with an advanced solid tumor such as melanoma, head and neck, liver or kidney cancer. The material sequenced was CD4+ or CD8+ T cells sorted from blood, taken in a trial of the OX40 agonist ivuxolimab. CDR3 sequence: CASSLRAEGPGELFF. The CDR3 DNA reads TGTGCCAGCAGCTTAAGAGCGGAGGGGCCCGGGGAGCTGTTTTTT. Full variable domain (remainder filled in from reference TRBV7-3 and TRBJ2-2): GAGVSQTPSNKVTEKGKYVELRCDPISGHTALYWYRQSLGQGPEFLIYFQGTGAADDSGLPNDRFFAVRPEGSVSTLKIQRTERGDSAVYLCASSLRAEGPGELFFGEGSRLTVL.